Detailed here is one T cell receptor (beta chain). There is no known antigen for this receptor. Within one base of it there is no much larger clone, and no base qualities were kept. This sample stems from a study of T cell responses to AZD1222 COVID-19 vaccine (dated by TCRdb to about 2021). Background on the whole study: TCR sequencing covered about 230 trial participants: about 210 given two doses of AZD1222 and approximately 26 given two doses of MenACWY control vaccine. Trial participants were enrolled by age into subgroups of 18-55, 56-69 and 70-plus years, and around 150, 28 and 57 TCR-sequenced participants, respectively, were included in these subgroups.

The CDR3 has 15 amino acids, counting the end cysteine and phenylalanine. CDR3 DNA is the only sequence kept; it has 45 bases, read in frame from the first base. V is reduced by 7 bases and J by 0 bases, leaving a spacing of 14 bases between them. The germline V gene supplies CDR1 SGHRS and CDR2 YFSETQ. Paper-wide results and their limitations: The 56-69-year group was small, and its depth increase did not reach significance, likely because of low power. A significant rise in spike-specific TCR breadth and depth was observed after two AZD1222 doses relative to day 0 and relative to MenACWY recipients. Conclusions about previously exposed vaccinees are limited because only a handful of AZD1222 recipients were SARS-CoV-2 seropositive at baseline. Participants were mostly white British, with more females than males. The authors suggested clonal diversity may have been underestimated. No day 14 peak-response samples were available, so repertoires were characterized only after the peak T cell response. Epitopes outside the regions mutated in the B.1.351 and B.1.1.7 variants were reportedly recognized by nearly half of the unique spike-specific TCRs. CD4 TCRs associated with the vaccine covered the entire spike protein, and the dominant responses were in regions 160-218 and 743-854.

Sample time point, as interpreted from the label and publication: about 28 days (+/-7) after the second vaccine dose. Because spike-specific TCR depth and breadth did not differ between the two schedules, AZD1222 recipients who got a second dose at roughly 4 weeks were pooled with those who got a second dose at roughly 12 weeks. The vaccinee samples were drawn from two UK trials, COV001 and COV002, one of which was a single-blind randomized controlled phase 2/3 trial testing AZD1222 (ChAdOx1 nCoV-19) in healthy adults. For TCRbeta chain sequencing, PBMC samples from trial participants were taken at day 0 and at day 28 after the second dose. The CDR3 regions of human TCRbeta chains were analyzed by immunosequencing. The source study handled its data this way. TCRs in the repertoires were matched against a reference library of SARS-CoV-2-specific TCRs that had been generated with the MIRA antigen-specificity platform. Breadth was defined as the fraction of unique TCRs that were SARS-CoV-2-associated, and depth was defined as the fraction of total T cells that were SARS-CoV-2-associated. Using the MIRA data, each spike-specific TCR was mapped to the spike region that the TCR reacts to and placed in a CD4 or CD8 class. Log10-transformed breadth and depth values were compared by one-way ANOVA with Sidak's multiple comparisons tests. Imported from immuneACCESS, the table was reduced by TCRdb to in-frame sequences with V and J called. These copies leave out some clones; in studies compared against another copy, an unresolved V gene accounts for under half, and the cause of the remainder is not known. D and trimming were read from the DNA, whereas the V and J calls and clone size are those reported in that table. The table for this sample lists about 150,000 clones; roughly 90% of them were counted only once. 1.5% to 2.5% of the sample goes to the ten largest clones.

The sequence joins TRBV5-1 to TRBJ1-3; the D gene lacks a confident call. This clonotype was obtained from an adult who received the AZD1222 COVID-19 vaccine. The sequences come from peripheral blood, collected 28 days after the second AZD1222 dose. The CDR3 reads as follows: CASSPSLDSGNTIYF. The DNA sequence reads TGCGCCAGCTCCCCCAGCTTAGACTCTGGAAACACCATATATTTT.